A single T cell receptor (beta chain) is shown here with its context. After isolation, RNA underwent reverse transcription to generate cDNA as the sequencing template. Generated by immunoSEQ multiplex PCR, the TCRdb table keeps only in-frame clones and is missing some. The repertoire consists of about 150,000 clones, with about 51% occurring once and the leading ten covering roughly 21%. The data belong to a study of CD8+ T cells in alopecia areata. CDR1 is SGDLS and CDR2 is YYNGEE in the germline V gene. V was cut by 1 base and J by 0 bases, with 10 bases left in between. The CDR3 contains 16 residues.

The receptor was isolated from a human donor with alopecia areata. The gene calls are TRBV9 and TRBJ1-4; D gene unclear. The specimen comprised CD8+ T cells sorted from blood, sampled at week 0. CDR3 nucleotides: TGTGCCAGCAGCGTAAACAGCCGAGCAACTAATGAAAAACTGTTTTTT. It specifies CASSVNSRATNEKLFF.